This record looks at one T cell receptor (beta chain) sequence and its context. Its specificity is not known. Blood collection times were about day -28 and days 30, 100, 180 posttransplant. This entry is derived from a study of T cell clonotyping in hematopoietic cell transplantation. Findings and limits, study-wide: At the given depth, recipient repertoires were over 97% de novo clonotypes. After transplant, recipient diversity fell while pathologically expanded clonotypes grew through day 180. Graft donor and pretransplant recipient Inverse Simpson Index values predicted broader posttransplant TCR diversity.

Profiling relied on immunoSEQ multiplex PCR, and the TCRdb table lists in-frame clones only, not all of them. The sample yields some 4,200 clones, more than 75% seen once. V lost 6 bases and J 3 bases, leaving 12 bases between the germline ends. There are 14 residues in the CDR3. Looked up from germline, CDR1 is KGHSH and CDR2 is LQKENI. Sequencing was performed on peripheral blood mononuclear cells, taken 100 days after allogeneic stem cell transplant. The TCR originated in a male patient aged 50 to 60 who had an allogeneic stem cell transplant from an unrelated donor, so the T cells may come from the graft donor. Some clones in this sample may be carry-over from other donors' samples. The V gene is TRBV18, the J gene TRBJ1-5; D is unresolved. The CDR3 DNA sequence: TGTGCCAGCTCCGAGGGCCTGATCAATCAGCCCCAGCATTTT. This gives the protein CASSEGLINQPQHF.